The rows below give T cell receptor beta chains drawn from one sample of a study of blood T cell repertoires in COVID-19. Profiling relied on immunoSEQ multiplex PCR, and the TCRdb table lists in-frame clones only, not all of them. The sample holds 60,000 to 70,000 clones, roughly 91% seen once. Sequencing was carried out using PBMCs or T cells enriched from blood (not recorded which). Receptors were obtained from a woman in her forties who had recovered from COVID-19. CDR3s include the opening cysteine and the closing phenylalanine or tryptophan. D genes are given only for firm matches. Where a row states a size, it is once, few, many or the class of an expanded clone; other rows omit it.

j_gene: TRBJ2-3
d_gene: .
v_gene: TRBV9
abundance: .
CDR3aa: CASSSTTRDTDTQYF
CDR3nt: TGTGCCAGCAGCTCAACTACTAGGGACACAGATACGCAGTATTTT

j_gene: TRBJ1-1
d_gene: TRBD1
v_gene: TRBV5-1
abundance: once
CDR3aa: CASSFRDSTQNTEAFF
CDR3nt: TGCGCCAGCAGCTTTCGGGACAGTACCCAGAACACTGAAGCTTTCTTT

j_gene: TRBJ2-2
d_gene: TRBD1
v_gene: TRBV7-6
abundance: once
CDR3aa: CASSLTPGQGITGELFF
CDR3nt: TGTGCCAGCAGCTTAACACCGGGACAGGGTATTACCGGGGAGCTGTTTTTT

j_gene: TRBJ1-1
d_gene: TRBD1
v_gene: TRBV5-1
abundance: .
CDR3aa: CASSLTGTGNTEAFF
CDR3nt: TGCGCCAGCAGCTTGACCGGGACAGGGAACACTGAAGCTTTCTTT

j_gene: TRBJ2-5
d_gene: TRBD1
v_gene: TRBV19
abundance: .
CDR3aa: CASSTGQGRQETQYF
CDR3nt: TGTGCCAGTAGTACGGGACAGGGTAGACAAGAGACCCAGTACTTC

j_gene: TRBJ2-3
d_gene: TRBD2
v_gene: TRBV5-1
abundance: .
CDR3aa: CASSFGRGITDTQYF
CDR3nt: TGCGCCAGCAGCTTCGGGCGGGGGATCACAGATACGCAGTATTTT

j_gene: TRBJ2-1
d_gene: TRBD2
v_gene: TRBV7-6
abundance: .
CDR3aa: CASSLSLAGGGNEQFF
CDR3nt: TGTGCCAGCAGCTTATCTCTAGCGGGGGGTGGCAATGAGCAGTTCTTC

j_gene: TRBJ2-5
d_gene: .
v_gene: TRBV5-6
abundance: .
CDR3aa: CASSLTRAAQETQYF
CDR3nt: TGTGCCAGCAGCTTGACCAGGGCAGCCCAAGAGACCCAGTACTTC

j_gene: TRBJ1-2
d_gene: .
v_gene: TRBV7-8
abundance: .
CDR3aa: CASSLAQTGRGYTF
CDR3nt: TGTGCCAGCAGCTTAGCGCAAACAGGGCGCGGCTACACCTTC

j_gene: TRBJ2-5
d_gene: .
v_gene: TRBV11-2
abundance: .
CDR3aa: CASRANRLQETQYF
CDR3nt: TGTGCCAGCAGGGCAAACAGATTGCAAGAGACCCAGTACTTC

j_gene: TRBJ2-1
d_gene: TRBD1
v_gene: TRBV5-1
abundance: .
CDR3aa: CASSLGGTGYGNEQFF
CDR3nt: TGCGCCAGCAGCTTGGGTGGGACAGGGTATGGAAATGAGCAGTTCTTC

j_gene: TRBJ1-1
d_gene: .
v_gene: TRBV18
abundance: .
CDR3aa: CASSVRGADTEAFF
CDR3nt: TGTGCCAGCTCAGTCCGTGGGGCTGACACTGAAGCTTTCTTT

j_gene: TRBJ2-3
d_gene: .
v_gene: TRBV19
abundance: .
CDR3aa: CASSPRKASGTDTQYF
CDR3nt: TGTGCCAGTAGTCCCCGGAAAGCGTCAGGCACAGATACGCAGTATTTT

j_gene: TRBJ2-3
d_gene: TRBD1
v_gene: TRBV5-8
abundance: .
CDR3aa: CASSFLGTGDTDTQYF
CDR3nt: TGTGCCAGCAGCTTTTTGGGGACAGGAGACACAGATACGCAGTATTTT

j_gene: TRBJ2-5
d_gene: .
v_gene: TRBV19
abundance: .
CDR3aa: CASSIDRFGDQETQYF
CDR3nt: TGTGCCAGTAGTATAGATCGGTTCGGGGACCAAGAGACCCAGTACTTC

j_gene: TRBJ2-3
d_gene: TRBD2
v_gene: TRBV10-3
abundance: .
CDR3aa: CAINLGQRGPGDTQYF
CDR3nt: TGTGCCATCAATCTGGGCCAGCGGGGGCCGGGAGATACGCAGTATTTT

j_gene: TRBJ1-2
d_gene: TRBD1
v_gene: TRBV10-2
abundance: .
CDR3aa: CASSWTGFNYGYTF
CDR3nt: TGCGCCAGCAGCTGGACAGGTTTTAACTATGGCTACACCTTC

j_gene: TRBJ1-4
d_gene: .
v_gene: TRBV5-1
abundance: .
CDR3aa: CASSLESATNEKLFF
CDR3nt: TGCGCCAGCAGCTTGGAGAGCGCGACTAATGAAAAACTGTTTTTT

j_gene: TRBJ1-2
d_gene: TRBD1
v_gene: TRBV12-3/TRBV12-4
abundance: .
CDR3aa: CASRSQGIDGYTF
CDR3nt: TGTGCCAGCAGGTCACAGGGGATCGATGGCTACACCTTC

j_gene: TRBJ2-3
d_gene: TRBD1
v_gene: TRBV11-2
abundance: once
CDR3aa: CASSLVGQGTDTQYF
CDR3nt: TGTGCCAGCAGCTTAGTGGGACAGGGCACAGATACGCAGTATTTT

j_gene: TRBJ1-1
d_gene: TRBD1
v_gene: TRBV19
abundance: .
CDR3aa: CASSLTGGREVEAFF
CDR3nt: TGTGCCAGTAGCCTGACAGGGGGCCGCGAGGTTGAAGCTTTCTTT

j_gene: TRBJ2-3
d_gene: TRBD2
v_gene: TRBV2
abundance: .
CDR3aa: CASRLTSGGVGDTQYF
CDR3nt: TGTGCCAGCAGACTTACTAGCGGGGGGGTTGGAGATACGCAGTATTTT

j_gene: TRBJ1-5
d_gene: TRBD1
v_gene: TRBV3-1/TRBV3-2
abundance: .
CDR3aa: CASSQVPLGQSNQPQHF
CDR3nt: TGTGCCAGCAGCCAAGTTCCCCTGGGACAGAGCAATCAGCCCCAGCATTTT

j_gene: TRBJ2-3
d_gene: TRBD1
v_gene: TRBV5-4
abundance: .
CDR3aa: CASSWDRVGTTDTQYF
CDR3nt: TGTGCCAGCAGCTGGGACAGGGTCGGGACCACAGATACGCAGTATTTT

j_gene: TRBJ1-1
d_gene: .
v_gene: TRBV9
abundance: .
CDR3aa: CASSPFRVRDTEAFF
CDR3nt: TGTGCCAGCAGCCCGTTTCGGGTCCGAGACACTGAAGCTTTCTTT

j_gene: TRBJ2-7
d_gene: .
v_gene: TRBV7-6
abundance: .
CDR3aa: CASSRTLQGYEQYF
CDR3nt: TGTGCCAGCAGCCGGACTTTACAGGGCTACGAGCAGTACTTC

j_gene: TRBJ2-3
d_gene: TRBD1
v_gene: TRBV5-1
abundance: .
CDR3aa: CASSPTGTRLVDQADTQYF
CDR3nt: TGCGCCAGCAGCCCGACAGGGACCCGGTTGGTTGATCAAGCAGATACGCAGTATTTT

j_gene: TRBJ2-1
d_gene: .
v_gene: TRBV5-1
abundance: .
CDR3aa: CASSLDRAYNEQFF
CDR3nt: TGCGCCAGCAGCTTGGACAGGGCCTACAATGAGCAGTTCTTC

j_gene: TRBJ2-1
d_gene: TRBD1
v_gene: TRBV6-5
abundance: once
CDR3aa: CASSQTGGRNEQFF
CDR3nt: TGTGCCAGCAGTCAGACAGGGGGTAGAAATGAGCAGTTCTTC

j_gene: TRBJ1-2
d_gene: TRBD1
v_gene: TRBV29-1
abundance: .
CDR3aa: CSVPGQGAHGYTF
CDR3nt: TGCAGCGTCCCGGGACAGGGGGCACACGGCTACACCTTC

j_gene: TRBJ2-3
d_gene: TRBD1
v_gene: TRBV27
abundance: once
CDR3aa: CASSQGQPDGTDTQYF
CDR3nt: TGTGCCAGCAGTCAGGGACAGCCTGACGGCACAGATACGCAGTATTTT

j_gene: TRBJ2-1
d_gene: .
v_gene: TRBV5-1
abundance: .
CDR3aa: CASSLAPPGGGGLYNEQFF
CDR3nt: TGCGCCAGCAGCCTCGCCCCCCCGGGGGGCGGGGGTCTTTACAATGAGCAGTTCTTC

j_gene: TRBJ1-2
d_gene: .
v_gene: TRBV27
abundance: .
CDR3aa: CASSSPALGFGYGYTF
CDR3nt: TGTGCCAGCAGTTCCCCCGCGCTAGGATTTGGATATGGCTACACCTTC

j_gene: TRBJ1-2
d_gene: TRBD1
v_gene: TRBV4-1
abundance: .
CDR3aa: CASSQTGGANYGYTF
CDR3nt: TGCGCCAGCAGCCAGACAGGGGGAGCTAACTATGGCTACACCTTC

j_gene: TRBJ1-2
d_gene: TRBD1
v_gene: TRBV6-5
abundance: .
CDR3aa: CASSYYPTGNKDGYTF
CDR3nt: TGTGCCAGCAGTTACTATCCGACAGGGAATAAGGATGGCTACACCTTC

j_gene: TRBJ1-2
d_gene: TRBD1
v_gene: TRBV3-1/TRBV3-2
abundance: .
CDR3aa: CASSQGTGEGYGYTF
CDR3nt: TGTGCCAGCAGCCAAGGGACAGGGGAAGGTTATGGCTACACCTTC

j_gene: TRBJ1-2
d_gene: TRBD1
v_gene: TRBV3-1/TRBV3-2
abundance: .
CDR3aa: CASRLGQGTSGYTF
CDR3nt: TGTGCCAGCAGGCTCGGACAGGGGACCAGTGGCTACACCTTC

j_gene: TRBJ2-2
d_gene: .
v_gene: TRBV6-1
abundance: once
CDR3aa: CASSDRAHTGELFF
CDR3nt: TGTGCCAGCAGTGACAGGGCGCACACCGGGGAGCTGTTTTTT

j_gene: TRBJ2-7
d_gene: TRBD2
v_gene: TRBV2
abundance: .
CDR3aa: CASRRGLAGGREQYF
CDR3nt: TGTGCCAGCAGGAGGGGACTAGCGGGGGGGCGTGAGCAGTACTTC

j_gene: TRBJ2-3
d_gene: TRBD2
v_gene: TRBV7-9
abundance: .
CDR3aa: CASSLNSGGPRTDTQYF
CDR3nt: TGTGCCAGCAGCTTAAATTCGGGGGGGCCTCGCACAGATACGCAGTATTTT

j_gene: TRBJ1-2
d_gene: TRBD1
v_gene: TRBV9
abundance: .
CDR3aa: CASSVAAQGSDYTF
CDR3nt: TGTGCCAGCAGCGTAGCGGCACAGGGGAGTGACTACACCTTC

j_gene: TRBJ1-5
d_gene: .
v_gene: TRBV4-1
abundance: .
CDR3aa: CASSQERYNQPQHF
CDR3nt: TGCGCCAGCAGCCAAGAGAGATACAATCAGCCCCAGCATTTT

j_gene: TRBJ2-3
d_gene: TRBD1
v_gene: TRBV10-3
abundance: .
CDR3aa: CAISESSQGVLDTQYF
CDR3nt: TGTGCCATCAGTGAGTCGTCACAGGGGGTCTTAGATACGCAGTATTTT

j_gene: TRBJ2-1
d_gene: TRBD1
v_gene: TRBV7-9
abundance: .
CDR3aa: CASSPGTAYNEQFF
CDR3nt: TGTGCCAGCAGCCCCGGGACAGCTTACAATGAGCAGTTCTTC

j_gene: TRBJ1-6
d_gene: .
v_gene: TRBV7-9
abundance: few
CDR3aa: CAVNDRGAGLPPLHF
CDR3nt: TGTGCCGTGAATGACCGGGGGGCCGGTCTCCCACCCCTCCACTTT

j_gene: TRBJ2-1
d_gene: TRBD2
v_gene: TRBV10-3
abundance: .
CDR3aa: CAISEGRVSGNEQFF
CDR3nt: TGTGCCATCAGTGAAGGGAGGGTTTCCGGGAATGAGCAGTTCTTC

j_gene: TRBJ1-5
d_gene: TRBD1
v_gene: TRBV7-8
abundance: .
CDR3aa: CASSRGTGDQPQHF
CDR3nt: TGTGCCAGCAGCCGTGGGACAGGGGACCAGCCCCAGCATTTT

j_gene: TRBJ1-2
d_gene: .
v_gene: TRBV5-6
abundance: .
CDR3aa: CASSFDLGSYGYTF
CDR3nt: TGTGCCAGCAGCTTCGACTTAGGATCCTATGGCTACACCTTC

j_gene: TRBJ1-1
d_gene: TRBD1
v_gene: TRBV6-5
abundance: .
CDR3aa: CATRQGGNTEAFF
CDR3nt: TGTGCCACCCGACAGGGGGGGAACACTGAAGCTTTCTTT

j_gene: TRBJ1-6
d_gene: .
v_gene: TRBV16
abundance: .
CDR3aa: CASSQSGTRDTSYNSPLHF
CDR3nt: TGTGCCAGCAGCCAATCGGGGACAAGGGATACCTCCTATAATTCACCCCTCCACTTT

j_gene: TRBJ1-2
d_gene: .
v_gene: TRBV6-4
abundance: .
CDR3aa: CASSDSTDSLYGYTF
CDR3nt: TGTGCCAGCAGTGACTCGACAGACAGCCTTTATGGCTACACCTTC

j_gene: TRBJ1-3
d_gene: .
v_gene: TRBV6-5
abundance: .
CDR3aa: CAAGVAGNTIYF
CDR3nt: TGTGCCGCAGGGGTTGCTGGAAACACCATATATTTT

j_gene: TRBJ1-6
d_gene: TRBD1
v_gene: TRBV6-5
abundance: .
CDR3aa: CASTSGGAYNSPLHF
CDR3nt: TGTGCCAGCACCTCAGGGGGCGCCTATAATTCACCCCTCCACTTT

j_gene: TRBJ1-4
d_gene: .
v_gene: TRBV6-6
abundance: .
CDR3aa: CASSGKDRSNEKLFF
CDR3nt: TGTGCCAGCAGTGGGAAGGACAGATCTAATGAAAAACTGTTTTTT

j_gene: TRBJ1-6
d_gene: .
v_gene: TRBV2
abundance: .
CDR3aa: CASSERGNYNSPLHF
CDR3nt: TGTGCCAGCAGTGAAAGGGGTAATTATAATTCACCCCTCCACTTT

j_gene: TRBJ1-1
d_gene: TRBD1
v_gene: TRBV7-3
abundance: .
CDR3aa: CASSSGQGQNTEAFF
CDR3nt: TGTGCCAGCAGCTCGGGACAGGGTCAGAACACTGAAGCTTTCTTT

j_gene: TRBJ2-2
d_gene: .
v_gene: TRBV7-9
abundance: .
CDR3aa: CASSSPRGRSAGELFF
CDR3nt: TGTGCCAGCAGCTCACCTCGAGGGAGGTCGGCCGGGGAGTTGTTTTTT

j_gene: TRBJ1-1
d_gene: TRBD1
v_gene: TRBV4-1
abundance: .
CDR3aa: CASRTFKDRAEAFF
CDR3nt: TGCGCCAGCAGAACATTTAAGGACAGGGCCGAAGCTTTCTTT